This TCR beta chain was sequenced for a study of OX40 agonist ivuxolimab in advanced cancers. Here immunoSEQ multiplex PCR was the method, and the copy in TCRdb shows in-frame clones only, minus some. The sample holds approximately 71,000 clones, roughly 84% seen once. The sequence was obtained from an adult with an advanced solid tumor such as melanoma, head and neck, liver or kidney cancer. The sample here was CD4+ or CD8+ T cells sorted from blood, taken in a trial of the OX40 agonist ivuxolimab.

CDR3 sequence: CASSQMTGGWAEQYF. The CDR3 coding sequence is TGTGCCAGCTCTCAAATGACAGGCGGGTGGGCCGAGCAGTACTTC. V is TRBV18 and J is TRBJ2-5, with a weak D call TRBD1 (6 bases). TRBJ2-7 explains the end of the DNA better; the J call may be wrong. The germline CDR1 and CDR2 sequences are KGHSH and LQKENI. This CDR3 contains 15 residues.